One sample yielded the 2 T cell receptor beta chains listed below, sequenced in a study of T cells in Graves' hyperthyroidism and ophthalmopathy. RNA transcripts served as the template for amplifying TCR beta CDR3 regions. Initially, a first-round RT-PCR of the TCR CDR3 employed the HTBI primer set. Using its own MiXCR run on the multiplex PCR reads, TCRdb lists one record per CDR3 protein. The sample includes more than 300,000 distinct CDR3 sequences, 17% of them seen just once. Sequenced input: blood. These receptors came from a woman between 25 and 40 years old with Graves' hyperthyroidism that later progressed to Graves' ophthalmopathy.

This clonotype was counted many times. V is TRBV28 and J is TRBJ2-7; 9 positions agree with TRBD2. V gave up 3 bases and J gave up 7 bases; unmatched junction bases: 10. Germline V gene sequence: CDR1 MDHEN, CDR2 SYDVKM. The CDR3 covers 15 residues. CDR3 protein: CASSFAGGDDEEQYF. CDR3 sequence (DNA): TGTGCCAGCAGTTTTGCGGGGGGGGATGATGAGGAGCAGTACTTC.

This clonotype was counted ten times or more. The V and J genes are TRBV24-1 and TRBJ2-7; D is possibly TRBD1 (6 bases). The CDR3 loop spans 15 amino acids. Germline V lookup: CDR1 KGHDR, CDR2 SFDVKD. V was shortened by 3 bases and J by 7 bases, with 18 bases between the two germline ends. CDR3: CATSDAGTQRGEQYF. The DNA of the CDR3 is TGTGCCACCAGTGATGCCGGGACCCAAAGGGGGGAGCAGTACTTC.